This T cell receptor beta chain was recovered during a study of blood T cell repertoires in COVID-19. Study background: Sources were T cells, B-cell-depleted T cells, or PBMCs; the material itself was cDNA or gDNA.

Original processing notes: The authors estimated nucleated cell counts from reference gene primer amplification. The repertoire was sequenced with immunoSEQ multiplex PCR; TCRdb's copy has only in-frame clones and lacks some. That table gives V, J and clone size, and the DNA gave D and trimming. The table has 200,000 or so clones, around 82% seen once. This CDR3 region has 15 residues. Germline V gene sequence: CDR1 SGHRS, CDR2 YFSETQ. Trimming at V came to 0 bases and at J to 10 bases, leaving 5 bases not matched to a gene. Clinical history reported by participants formed the basis on which cohorts were assigned. Donors in Cohort 3 counted as recovered after two negative PCRs, clearance, or symptom resolution.

The chain is built from TRBV5-1 and TRBJ1-6, with TRBD1 matching 9 bases. This TCR was sampled from a man aged 40-55 years who had recovered from COVID-19. The sequencing sample was made of PBMCs or T cells enriched from blood (not recorded which). This chain's CDR3 is CASSLDGTGPSPLHF. The CDR3 DNA sequence: TGCGCCAGCAGCTTGGACGGGACAGGGCCCTCACCCCTCCACTTT. Together with reference TRBV5-1 and TRBJ1-6, the CDR3 gives the full variable domain: KAGVTQTPRYLIKTRGQQVTLSCSPISGHRSVSWYQQTPGQGLQFLFEYFSETQRNKGNFPGRFSGRQFSNSRSEMNVSTLELGDSALYLCASSLDGTGPSPLHFGNGTRLTVT.